The 18 T cell receptor beta chains below all came from one sample that was sequenced in a study of T-cell reconstitution after alpha-beta-depleted transplantation in children. Library preparation (for TCRbeta) was performed with unique molecular identifiers. From the PCR reads, TCRdb called clonotypes with MiXCR, one entry per CDR3 protein. The table shows about 110,000 distinct CDR3 sequences, with approximately 6% occurring only once. Material: PBMCs, mostly from graft donor cells, obtained 360 days after TCRalphabeta/CD19-depleted stem cell transplant. These receptors were collected from a male patient between 2 and 10 years old who had a stem cell transplant for acute lymphoblastic leukemia, so the T cells may come from the graft donor.

This clonotype was observed many times. This chain links TRBV14 with TRBJ2-5; no reliable D call. Germline CDR1 reads SGHDN; CDR2 reads FVKESK. The CDR3 loop spans 15 amino acids. Trimming cost V 1 base and J 3 bases, with 12 bases left between them. CDR3 in DNA: TGTGCCAGCAGCCAAGCCAGTAGCCCCGAAGAGACCCAGTACTTC. This gives the protein CASSQASSPEETQYF.

This clonotype was counted ten times or more. The chain links TRBV18 to TRBJ2-5; D not certain. Germline V lookup: CDR1 KGHSH, CDR2 LQKENI. The CDR3 runs 14 residues. Trimming removed 2 bases from V and 0 bases from J, with 7 bases in between. The CDR3 reads CASSPKRYQETQYF. CDR3 nucleotide sequence: TGTGCCAGCTCACCAAAGAGATACCAAGAGACCCAGTACTTC.

This clonotype was counted many times. The rearrangement links TRBV12-3 or TRBV12-4 to TRBJ1-5, with TRBD1 identical over 7 bases. Trimming cost V 1 base and J 6 bases; bases outside gene matches: 3. The CDR3 spans 14 residues. The CDR3 protein is CASSLVGGGQPQHF. The CDR3 DNA sequence: TGTGCCAGCAGTTTAGTAGGGGGCGGTCAGCCCCAGCATTTT.

This clonotype was found many times. The rearrangement uses TRBV20-1 and TRBJ2-3; 12 bases fit TRBD2. J was trimmed by 6 bases and V by 7 bases; bases with no gene match: 8. This CDR3 comprises 14 residues. Germline assignment: CDR1 DFQATT and CDR2 SNEGSKA (reference sequence). CDR3 DNA sequence: TGCAGTGTGAGGACTAGCGGGACCCGGGATACGCAGTATTTT. Its protein product is CSVRTSGTRDTQYF.

V and J are TRBV24-1 and TRBJ1-3, with D unclear. The length of the CDR3 is 13 residues. Germline V lookup: CDR1 KGHDR, CDR2 SFDVKD. Deletions cut 2 bases from V and 4 bases from J, with 5 bases between. CDR3: CATSDWPGNTIYF. CDR3 nucleotides: TGTGCCACCAGTGATTGGCCGGGAAACACCATATATTTT.

Only a few counts were recorded for this clonotype. V and J are TRBV7-9 and TRBJ2-2, with 10 bases lining up with TRBD2. Looked up from germline, CDR1 is SEHNR and CDR2 is FQNEAQ (reference sequence). The CDR3 is 15 amino acids. With V trimmed by 5 bases and J by 6 bases, 6 bases remained unmatched. CDR3 residues: CASSPIAGGAGELFF. CDR3 nucleotide sequence: TGTGCCAGCAGCCCAATAGCGGGAGGCGCCGGGGAGCTGTTTTTT.

V is TRBV7-9 and J is TRBJ2-3; D may match TRBD1 or TRBD2 (5 bases each). V lost 0 bases and J lost 2, with 9 bases in between. The germline V gene has CDR1 SEHNR and CDR2 FQNEAQ (reference sequence). This CDR3 is built from 15 residues. CDR3 region: CASSLARGTTDTQYF. CDR3 DNA: TGTGCCAGCAGCTTAGCGCGTGGGACCACAGATACGCAGTATTTT.

This clonotype has ten or more counts. This chain joins TRBV6-1 and TRBJ2-1; D uncertain. The germline V gene has CDR1 MNHNS and CDR2 SASEGT. The V and J ends lost 9 bases and 3 bases respectively, with 12 bases between them. CDR3 size: 13 residues. The CDR3 bases are TGTGCCAGTAGATGGGTTATCTACAATGAGCAGTTCTTC. Its protein is CASRWVIYNEQFF.

This clonotype has at least ten counts. This chain connects TRBV10-3 to TRBJ2-7, with 9 bases identical to TRBD2. The CDR3 length is 13 residues. The trim removed 3 bases at V and 3 bases at J, leaving 0 bases unmatched. Germline CDR1 is ENHRY and CDR2 is SYGVKD. CDR3 bases: TGTGCCATCAGTGAACTAGCGGGCTACGAGCAGTACTTC. Protein sequence: CAISELAGYEQYF.

This clonotype was observed at least ten times. The rearrangement joins TRBV6-5 to TRBJ2-5, with no clear D. The germline V gene encodes CDR1 MNHEY and CDR2 SVGAGI. The CDR3 has 12 amino acids. Trimming removed 4 bases at V and 6 bases at J, with 9 bases between. In DNA, the CDR3 is TGTGCCAGCAGTTCACCTGTTCAGACCCAGTACTTC. It encodes CASSSPVQTQYF.

The chain carries TRBV30 and TRBJ2-2, with D tentatively TRBD1 (5 bases). Germline assignment: CDR1 GTSNPN and CDR2 SVGIG (reference sequence). The CDR3 is made up of 13 amino acids. The V gene lost 6 bases and the J gene lost 7 bases, with 15 bases spanning the gap. CDR3 bases: TGTGCCTGCGATTCCACAGGAAACGGGGAGCTGTTTTTT. It yields the protein CACDSTGNGELFF.

This clonotype occurred many times. The V call is TRBV5-1, the J call TRBJ2-4, with D unresolved. There are 15 residues in the CDR3. Per germline, CDR1 SGHRS and CDR2 YFSETQ. With 8 bases removed from V and 3 bases from J, the gap between germline ends came to 18 bases. The CDR3 loop is CASNGPPPFKNIQYF. The CDR3, as DNA: TGCGCCAGTAATGGGCCCCCTCCTTTCAAAAACATTCAGTACTTC.

The CDR3 reads CAARGGAHYGYTF. The DNA for the CDR3 is TGTGCCGCCCGTGGAGGGGCGCACTATGGCTACACCTTC. The V gene is TRBV6-5, the J gene TRBJ1-2; maybe TRBD1 (5 bases). From germline, CDR1 is MNHEY and CDR2 SVGAGI. The CDR3 has 13 residues. V was pared by 11 bases and J by 3 bases, with 16 bases between.

This clonotype was recorded many times. J is TRBJ1-5 and V is TRBV11-2; maybe TRBD1 (6 bases). The germline V and J ends were trimmed by 5 bases and 4 bases, with 15 bases remaining between them. The V gene's germline CDR1 is SGHAT and CDR2 FQNNGV. This CDR3 contains 15 residues. The DNA of the CDR3 is TGTGCCAGCAGCCTAATGAGGGGGGTAAATCAGCCCCAGCATTTT. Translation: CASSLMRGVNQPQHF.

This clonotype was picked up many times. The chain recombines TRBV7-8 with TRBJ2-2; the D gene is possibly TRBD1 (6 bases). The CDR3 contains 16 residues. Germline V lookup: CDR1 SGHVS, CDR2 FQNEAQ. Trimming left V 1 base short and J 0 bases short, with 9 bases between. In DNA, the CDR3 is TGTGCCAGCAGCTTAGAGGGACACCCGAACACCGGGGAGCTGTTTTTT. It translates to CASSLEGHPNTGELFF.

This clonotype occurred many times. The V gene is TRBV20-1, the J gene TRBJ2-7; D may match TRBD1 or TRBD2 (7 bases each). Germline V gives CDR1 DFQATT, CDR2 SNEGSKA (reference sequence). This CDR3 spans 13 amino acids. V lost 4 bases and J 3 bases, leaving 13 bases between the germline ends. The CDR3 bases are TGCAGTGCTACGCAGGGGGACTACTACGAGCAGTACTTC. It translates to CSATQGDYYEQYF.

The CDR3 nucleotides are TGTGCCAGTAGTATAATGGGAGGGACAGCCCACAATGAGCAGTTCTTC. Translating it yields CASSIMGGTAHNEQFF. The gene calls are TRBV19 and TRBJ2-1, with D perhaps being TRBD1 or TRBD2 (7 bases each). The CDR3 has 16 residues. The ends were cut back, 2 bases at V and 5 bases at J, with 16 bases in the middle. The V gene's germline CDR1 is LNHDA and CDR2 SQIVND (reference sequence).

There are many counts of this clonotype. This sequence joins TRBV9 and TRBJ2-5; D might be TRBD2 (7 bases). Germline CDR1 SGDLS, CDR2 YYNGEE. The V and J ends lost 0 bases and 1 base respectively, with 16 bases between them. The CDR3 has 17 amino acids. The CDR3 loop is CASSVGGGRASQETQYF. Here the CDR3 DNA reads TGTGCCAGCAGCGTAGGAGGGGGGAGGGCCTCCCAAGAGACCCAGTACTTC.